The T cell receptor beta chain under discussion was sequenced for a study of cytomegalovirus exposure and HLA in healthy donors. Researchers ran the PCR with 60 Vbeta and 13 Jbeta primers. Generated by immunoSEQ multiplex PCR, the TCRdb table keeps only in-frame clones and is missing some. This table holds approximately 120,000 clones, approximately 85% found once. V was shortened by 1 base and J by 8 bases, with 6 bases between the two germline ends. The length of the CDR3 is 13 residues. Germline V gene sequence: CDR1 SGHTA, CDR2 FQGNSA. The sample consisted of PBMCs. The V call is TRBV7-2, the J call TRBJ1-6; D unclear. The TCR was taken from a woman in her twenties or thirties in good health and CMV-seropositive. The CDR3 region is CASSLGRDSPLHF. The CDR3 region has the DNA TGTGCCAGCAGCTTAGGGCGGGATTCACCCCTCCACTTT.